Presented here are 21 T cell receptor beta chains from one specimen sequenced in a study of cytomegalovirus exposure and HLA in healthy donors. Sequencing was performed with immunoSEQ multiplex PCR; in TCRdb, only in-frame clones are kept and a portion is missing. The table lists over 200,000 clones, over 75% of them singletons. Sequences were obtained from PBMCs. These receptors were taken from a woman under 30 in good health and CMV-seropositive.

The rearrangement joins TRBV7-3 to TRBJ2-5; tentatively, D is TRBD2 (5 bases). There are 13 residues in the CDR3. Germline loops: CDR1 SGHTA, CDR2 FQGTGA. Trimming left V 5 bases short and J 4 bases short, with 11 bases between. The CDR3 nucleotides are TGTGCCAGCAGCCGATGGAGGCGAGAGACCCAGTACTTC. Its protein is CASSRWRRETQYF.

This chain connects TRBV9 to TRBJ2-1, with a possible D match to TRBD2 (6 bases). Trimming shortened V by 0 bases and J by 4 bases, and 23 bases separated the two germline ends. CDR3 length equals 19 residues. The germline gives CDR1 SGDLS, CDR2 YYNGEE. The CDR3 spells CASSVANSSRGSGYNEQFF. In nucleotides, the CDR3 is TGTGCCAGCAGCGTAGCAAATAGTAGCCGGGGGAGTGGGTACAATGAGCAGTTCTTC.

The J gene is TRBJ2-7, the V gene TRBV5-1; TRBD1 matches at 9 bases. V gave up 1 base and J gave up 4 bases; unmatched junction bases: 3. This CDR3 has 14 residues. Germline CDR1 and CDR2: SGHRS and YFSETQ. CDR3 sequence (DNA): TGCGCCAGCAGCTTGACAGGGGGCTTGTACGAGCAGTACTTC. Its translation: CASSLTGGLYEQYF. The full variable domain, in which reference TRBV5-1 and TRBJ2-7 provide the parts outside the CDR3, is KAGVTQTPRYLIKTRGQQVTLSCSPISGHRSVSWYQQTPGQGLQFLFEYFSETQRNKGNFPGRFSGRQFSNSRSEMNVSTLELGDSALYLCASSLTGGLYEQYFGPGTRLTVT.

CDR3 loop: CASSPSYSGNTIYF. The CDR3 DNA sequence: TGTGCCAGCAGTCCTTCCTACTCTGGAAACACCATATATTTT. V is TRBV6-5 and J is TRBJ1-3; no reliable D call. Germline CDR1 MNHEY, CDR2 SVGAGI. V lost 5 bases, J lost 0 bases, and 8 bases lay in between. This CDR3 has 14 residues.

The chain employs TRBV2 and TRBJ2-5; the D gene is possibly TRBD2 (5 bases). The germline V gene encodes CDR1 SNHLY and CDR2 FYNNEI. V was shortened by 1 base and J by 13 bases, with 16 bases between the two germline ends. This CDR3 comprises 13 residues. The DNA for the CDR3 is TGTGCCAGCAGTGAAGGCGAGCGGACGTTCCTGTACTTC. Translated, it gives CASSEGERTFLYF.

The rearrangement joins TRBV27 to TRBJ1-4; 7 bases are a match to TRBD1. The J segment lost 7 bases and the V segment lost 6 bases, leaving 8 bases of the junction unmatched. CDR1 and CDR2 (germline): MNHEY, SMNVEV (reference sequence). This CDR3 comprises 14 residues. CDR3 in amino acids: CASRWRGGTEKLFF. The DNA for the CDR3 is TGTGCCAGCAGATGGAGAGGGGGCACTGAAAAACTGTTTTTT.

J is TRBJ1-3 and V is TRBV7-6; D gene uncertain. V was shortened by 5 bases and J by 0 bases, with 14 bases between the two germline ends. The CDR3 contains 16 residues. Germline loops: CDR1 SGHVS, CDR2 FNYEAQ. The DNA for the CDR3 is TGTGCCAGCAGCCCCTCCCCCGCACACTCTGGAAACACCATATATTTT. Its protein product is CASSPSPAHSGNTIYF.

The chain is built from TRBV2 and TRBJ2-1, with D hard to call. Per germline, CDR1 SNHLY and CDR2 FYNNEI. The CDR3 sequence is 14 residues long. With 2 bases removed from V and 0 bases from J, the gap between germline ends came to 5 bases. The CDR3, as DNA: TGTGCCAGCAGTGAAAGGAGCTCCTACAATGAGCAGTTCTTC. Protein sequence: CASSERSSYNEQFF.

The chain recombines TRBV5-1 with TRBJ2-7; TRBD1 aligns across 7 bases. V lost 0 bases, J lost 4 bases, and 13 bases stayed unmatched. This CDR3 spans 17 amino acids. The V gene's germline CDR1 is SGHRS and CDR2 YFSETQ. For the CDR3, the DNA is TGCGCCAGCAGCTTGGGCCCCGGGACAGACCGCCGGTACGAGCAGTACTTC. Its translation is CASSLGPGTDRRYEQYF.

The chain employs TRBV5-1 and TRBJ1-1; perhaps TRBD1 as D (5 bases). The germline gives CDR1 SGHRS, CDR2 YFSETQ. V gave up 0 bases and J gave up 11 bases, with 17 bases separating them. The CDR3 sequence is 14 residues long. Written as DNA, the CDR3 is TGCGCCAGCAGCTTGGAAGGGTCAACAGGAGCGGCTTTCTTT. As protein: CASSLEGSTGAAFF.

The chain recombines TRBV15 with TRBJ2-7; D perhaps matches TRBD2 (6 bases). The CDR3 totals 15 residues. Trimming removed 5 bases from V and 3 bases from J, with 17 bases in between. Germline CDR1 LNHNV, CDR2 YYDKDF (reference sequence). As DNA, the CDR3 is TGTGCCACCAGCCGCGAGCGGGCTTTCCTCTACGAGCAGTACTTC. This translates into CATSRERAFLYEQYF.

J is TRBJ2-2 and V is TRBV6-1, with 9 bases aligning to TRBD2. Germline V gene data show CDR1 as MNHNS and CDR2 as SASEGT. The CDR3 length is 18 residues. V trimming: 4 bases; J trimming: 5 bases; junction bases outside the gene matches: 14. The CDR3 DNA reads TGTGCCAGCAGTGGGGGTAGCGGGAGACGGGTCTCGACCGGGGAGCTGTTTTTT. Translation: CASSGGSGRRVSTGELFF.

This chain links TRBV6-5 with TRBJ2-7; 11 nucleotides line up with TRBD2. The junction had 7 bases not matched to a gene; V was cut back by 5 bases and J by 4 bases. CDR1 and CDR2 from the germline V gene are MNHEY and SVGAGI. This CDR3 contains 15 residues. The CDR3 loop is CASSRRGLAVYEQYF. The CDR3, as DNA: TGTGCCAGCAGTCGGAGGGGACTAGCGGTTTACGAGCAGTACTTC.

V gene TRBV11-3 combines with J gene TRBJ1-4, with a weak D call TRBD1 (5 bases). Per the germline V gene, CDR1 is SGHNT and CDR2 is YENEEA. The ends were cut back, 2 bases at V and 3 bases at J, with 13 bases in the middle. CDR3 size: 16 residues. DNA for the CDR3: TGTGCCAGCAGCTTACGTCAGGGTTCGTCTAATGAAAAACTGTTTTTT. Residues: CASSLRQGSSNEKLFF.

The V gene is TRBV19, the J gene TRBJ2-7, with D uncertain. The CDR3 runs 13 residues. Germline V gene data show CDR1 as LNHDA and CDR2 as SQIVND (reference sequence). The V and J ends lost 3 bases and 4 bases respectively, with 10 bases between them. The CDR3 DNA sequence: TGTGCCAGTAGTATTACTTCTCTATACGAGCAGTACTTC. Residues: CASSITSLYEQYF.

The chain couples TRBV11-2 to TRBJ2-7; maybe TRBD2 (7 bases). The CDR3 is 16 amino acids. The germline V gene encodes CDR1 SGHAT and CDR2 FQNNGV. The V gene lost 1 base and the J gene lost 2 bases, with 15 bases spanning the gap. DNA of the CDR3: TGTGCCAGCAGCTTAGCCTGGGAGGGGGGGGCCTACGAGCAGTACTTC. It is translated as CASSLAWEGGAYEQYF.

V and J are TRBV27 and TRBJ2-1; D might be TRBD2 (5 bases). The CDR3 runs 18 residues. Per the germline V gene, CDR1 is MNHEY and CDR2 is SMNVEV (reference sequence). V was cut by 5 bases and J by 2 bases, with 22 bases left in between. Written as DNA, the CDR3 is TGTGCCAGCAGTCGCTTGACCCCAAGTACTAGGGCCTACAATGAGCAGTTCTTC. This encodes CASSRLTPSTRAYNEQFF.

This chain links TRBV19 with TRBJ2-1; a possible D gene is TRBD1 (6 bases). Trimming left V 5 bases short and J 5 bases short, with 10 bases between. The germline gives CDR1 LNHDA, CDR2 SQIVND (reference sequence). This CDR3 region has 13 residues. This chain's CDR3 is CASSWTDDNEQFF. The CDR3 DNA reads as TGTGCCAGTAGTTGGACAGACGACAATGAGCAGTTCTTC.

J is TRBJ2-7 and V is TRBV27; 8 bases line up with TRBD1. Trimming took 4 bases from V and 1 from J; bases not matched to a gene: 9. This CDR3 is built from 16 residues. Germline V gene data show CDR1 as MNHEY and CDR2 as SMNVEV (reference sequence). CDR3 amino acids: CASSSLGTGTSYEQYF. The CDR3 DNA sequence: TGTGCCAGCAGTTCCCTGGGGACAGGTACTTCCTACGAGCAGTACTTC.

This clone occurred a few times. The chain is built from TRBV25-1 and TRBJ2-2; 7 bases match TRBD2. CDR1 and CDR2 from the germline V gene are MGHDK and SYGVNS. The CDR3 contains 13 residues. V shed 4 bases, J shed 6 bases, and the junction held 2 bases outside the gene matches. The CDR3 DNA follows: TGTGCCAGCAGTGGGGAGGGGTCCGGGGAGCTGTTTTTT. Protein: CASSGEGSGELFF.

On this clone itself: A clone one base away is much larger, so this may be a read error. Other nucleotide sequences from this sample produce the same CDR3. This chain uses TRBV9 with TRBJ2-3; 11 positions agree with TRBD2. The V gene end was trimmed by 0 bases and the J gene end by 3 bases; junction bases not matched to a gene: 3. The CDR3 loop spans 16 amino acids. Germline CDR1 reads SGDLS; CDR2 reads YYNGEE. The CDR3 sequence is CASSVGSSGRTDTQYF. CDR3 nucleotides: TGTGCCAGCAGCGTAGGGTCTAGCGGGAGGACAGATACGCAGTATTTT.